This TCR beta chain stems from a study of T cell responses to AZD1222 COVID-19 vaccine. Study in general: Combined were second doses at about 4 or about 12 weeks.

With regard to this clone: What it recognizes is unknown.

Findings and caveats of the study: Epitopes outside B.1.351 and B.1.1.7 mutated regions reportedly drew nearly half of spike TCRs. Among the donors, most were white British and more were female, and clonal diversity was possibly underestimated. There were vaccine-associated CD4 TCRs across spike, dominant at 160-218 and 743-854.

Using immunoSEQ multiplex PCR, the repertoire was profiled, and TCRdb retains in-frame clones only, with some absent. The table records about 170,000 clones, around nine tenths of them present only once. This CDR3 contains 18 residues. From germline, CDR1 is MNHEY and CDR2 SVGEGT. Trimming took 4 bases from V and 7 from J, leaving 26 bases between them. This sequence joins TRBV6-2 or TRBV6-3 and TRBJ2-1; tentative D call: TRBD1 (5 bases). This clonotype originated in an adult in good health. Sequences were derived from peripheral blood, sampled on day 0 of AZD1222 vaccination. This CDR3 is CASSSASAGIDLRNEQFF. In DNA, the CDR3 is TGTGCCAGCAGTTCCGCGAGCGCAGGGATAGATTTGAGGAATGAGCAGTTCTTC.